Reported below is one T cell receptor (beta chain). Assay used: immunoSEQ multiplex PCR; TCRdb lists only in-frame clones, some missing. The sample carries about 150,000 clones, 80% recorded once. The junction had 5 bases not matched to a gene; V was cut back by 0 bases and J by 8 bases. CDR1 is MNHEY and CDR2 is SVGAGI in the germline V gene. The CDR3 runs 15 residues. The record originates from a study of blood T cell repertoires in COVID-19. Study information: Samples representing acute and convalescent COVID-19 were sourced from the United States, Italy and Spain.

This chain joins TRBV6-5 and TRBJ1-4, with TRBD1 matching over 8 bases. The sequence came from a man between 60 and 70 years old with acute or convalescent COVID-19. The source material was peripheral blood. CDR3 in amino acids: CASSYSGTGHEKLFF. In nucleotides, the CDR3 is TGTGCCAGCAGTTACTCCGGGACAGGTCACGAAAAACTGTTTTTT.